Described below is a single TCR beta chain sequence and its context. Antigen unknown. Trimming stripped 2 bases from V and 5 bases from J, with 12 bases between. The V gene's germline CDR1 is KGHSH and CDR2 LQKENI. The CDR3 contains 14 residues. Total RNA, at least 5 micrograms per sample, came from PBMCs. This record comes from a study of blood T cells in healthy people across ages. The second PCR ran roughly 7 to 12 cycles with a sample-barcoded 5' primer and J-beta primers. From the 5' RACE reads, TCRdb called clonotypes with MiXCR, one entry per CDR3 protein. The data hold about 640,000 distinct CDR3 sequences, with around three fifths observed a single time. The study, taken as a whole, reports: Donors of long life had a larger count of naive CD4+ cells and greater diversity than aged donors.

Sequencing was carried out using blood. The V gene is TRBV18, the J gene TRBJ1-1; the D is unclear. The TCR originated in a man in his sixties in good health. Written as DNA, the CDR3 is TGTGCCAGCTCACCATCCACTAAGAGTACTGAAGCTTTCTTT. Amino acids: CASSPSTKSTEAFF.